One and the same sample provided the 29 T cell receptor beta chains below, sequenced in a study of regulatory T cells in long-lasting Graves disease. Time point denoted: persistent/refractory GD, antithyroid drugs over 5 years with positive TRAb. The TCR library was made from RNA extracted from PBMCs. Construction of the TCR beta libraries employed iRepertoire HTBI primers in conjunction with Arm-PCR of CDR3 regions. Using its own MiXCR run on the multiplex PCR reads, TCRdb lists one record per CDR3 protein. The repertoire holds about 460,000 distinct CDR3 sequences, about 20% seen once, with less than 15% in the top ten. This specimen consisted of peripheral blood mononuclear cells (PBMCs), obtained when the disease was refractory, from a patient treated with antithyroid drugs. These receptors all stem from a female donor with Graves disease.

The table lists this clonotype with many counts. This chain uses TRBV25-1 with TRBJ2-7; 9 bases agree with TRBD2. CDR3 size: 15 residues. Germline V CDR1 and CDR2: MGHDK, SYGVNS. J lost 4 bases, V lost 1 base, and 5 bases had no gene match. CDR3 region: CASSESLAGLYEQYF. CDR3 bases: TGTGCCAGCAGTGAATCTCTAGCGGGGCTTTACGAGCAGTACTTC.

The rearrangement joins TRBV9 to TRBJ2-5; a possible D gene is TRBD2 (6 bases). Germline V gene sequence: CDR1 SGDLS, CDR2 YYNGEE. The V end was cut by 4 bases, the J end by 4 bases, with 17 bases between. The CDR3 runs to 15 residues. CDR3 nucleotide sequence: TGTGCCAGCAGCTTGGCTAGGGACTTACGAGAGACCCAGTACTTC. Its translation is CASSLARDLRETQYF.

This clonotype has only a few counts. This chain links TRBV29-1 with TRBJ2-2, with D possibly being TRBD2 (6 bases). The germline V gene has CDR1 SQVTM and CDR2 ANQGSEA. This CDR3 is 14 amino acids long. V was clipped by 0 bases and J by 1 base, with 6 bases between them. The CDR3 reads CSVEEGGNTGELFF. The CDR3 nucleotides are TGCAGCGTTGAAGAGGGGGGGAACACCGGGGAGCTGTTTTTT.

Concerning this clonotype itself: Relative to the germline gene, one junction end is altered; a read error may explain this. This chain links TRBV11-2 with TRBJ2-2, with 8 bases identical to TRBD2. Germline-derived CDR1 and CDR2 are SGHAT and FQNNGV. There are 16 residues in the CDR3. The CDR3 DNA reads TGTGCCAGCAGGAAGACGGGGGGGCAGAACACCAGGGAGCTGTTTTTT. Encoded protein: CASRKTGGQNTRELFF.

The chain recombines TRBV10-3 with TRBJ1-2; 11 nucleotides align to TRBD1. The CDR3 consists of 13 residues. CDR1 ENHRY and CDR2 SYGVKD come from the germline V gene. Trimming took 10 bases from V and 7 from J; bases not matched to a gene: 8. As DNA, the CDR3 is TGTGCCACTGGGGACAGGGGGAAGTTTGGCTACACCTTC. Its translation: CATGDRGKFGYTF.

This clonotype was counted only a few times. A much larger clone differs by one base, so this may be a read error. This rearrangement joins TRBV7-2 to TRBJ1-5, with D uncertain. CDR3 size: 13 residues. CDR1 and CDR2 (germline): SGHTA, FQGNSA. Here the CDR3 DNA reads TGTGCCGGCAGCTCACTCCATCGGACGCCCCAGCATTTT. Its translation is CAGSSLHRTPQHF.

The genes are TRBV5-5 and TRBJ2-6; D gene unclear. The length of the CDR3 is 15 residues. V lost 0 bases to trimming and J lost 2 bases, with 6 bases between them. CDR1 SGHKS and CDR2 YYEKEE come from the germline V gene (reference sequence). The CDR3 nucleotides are TGTGCCAGCAGCTTGGCTCCCCCTGGGGCCAACGTCCTGACTTTC. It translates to CASSLAPPGANVLTF.

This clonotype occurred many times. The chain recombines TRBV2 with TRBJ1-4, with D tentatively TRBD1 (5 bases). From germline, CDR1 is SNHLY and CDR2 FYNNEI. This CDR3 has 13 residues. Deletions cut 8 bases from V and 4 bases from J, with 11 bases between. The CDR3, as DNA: TGTGCCAGCGCTGACAGCTATAATGAAAAACTGTTTTTT. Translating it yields CASADSYNEKLFF.

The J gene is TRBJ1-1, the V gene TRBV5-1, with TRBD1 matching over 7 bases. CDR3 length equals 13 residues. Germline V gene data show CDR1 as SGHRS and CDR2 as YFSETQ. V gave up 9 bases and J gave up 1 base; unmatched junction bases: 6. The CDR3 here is CAIETGSNTEAFF. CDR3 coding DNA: TGCGCCATCGAGACAGGGTCGAACACTGAAGCTTTCTTT.

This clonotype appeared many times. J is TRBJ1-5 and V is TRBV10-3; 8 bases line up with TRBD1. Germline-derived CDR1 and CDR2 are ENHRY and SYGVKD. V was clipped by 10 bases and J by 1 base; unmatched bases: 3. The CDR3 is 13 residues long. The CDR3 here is CATRTGSNQPQHF. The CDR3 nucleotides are TGTGCCACCAGGACAGGGAGCAATCAGCCCCAGCATTTT.

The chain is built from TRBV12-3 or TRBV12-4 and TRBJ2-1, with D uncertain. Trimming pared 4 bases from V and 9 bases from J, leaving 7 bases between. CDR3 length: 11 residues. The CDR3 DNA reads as TGTGCCAGCAGTTCGATCCGTGAGCAGTTCTTC. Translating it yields CASSSIREQFF.

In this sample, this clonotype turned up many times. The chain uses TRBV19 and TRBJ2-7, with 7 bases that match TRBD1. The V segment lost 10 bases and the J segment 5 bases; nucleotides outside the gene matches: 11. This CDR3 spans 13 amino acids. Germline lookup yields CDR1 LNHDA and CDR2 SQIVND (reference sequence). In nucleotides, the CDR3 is TGTGCCACCTCGGGACAGTTTAAAGACGAGCAGTACTTC. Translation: CATSGQFKDEQYF.

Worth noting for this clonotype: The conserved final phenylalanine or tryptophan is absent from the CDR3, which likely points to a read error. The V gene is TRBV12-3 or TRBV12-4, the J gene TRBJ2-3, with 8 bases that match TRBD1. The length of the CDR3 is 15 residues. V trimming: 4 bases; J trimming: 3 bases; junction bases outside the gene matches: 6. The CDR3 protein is CASSWSGQGTDTQYL. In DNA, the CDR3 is TGTGCCAGCAGTTGGTCTGGACAGGGAACAGATACGCAGTATCTT.

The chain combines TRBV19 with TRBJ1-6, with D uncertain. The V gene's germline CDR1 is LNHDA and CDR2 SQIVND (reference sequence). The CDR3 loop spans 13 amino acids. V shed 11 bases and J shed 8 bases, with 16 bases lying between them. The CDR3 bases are TGTGCCGAGTTCCCATCGCATTATTCACCCCTCCACTTT. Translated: CAEFPSHYSPLHF.

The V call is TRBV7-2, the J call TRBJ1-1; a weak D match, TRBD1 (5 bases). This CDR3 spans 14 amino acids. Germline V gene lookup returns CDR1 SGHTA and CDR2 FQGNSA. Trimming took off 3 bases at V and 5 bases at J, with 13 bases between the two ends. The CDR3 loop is CASSLSRAGTEAFF. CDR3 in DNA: TGTGCCAGCAGCTTGAGCAGGGCGGGTACTGAAGCTTTCTTT.

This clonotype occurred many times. The CDR3 nucleotides read TGCAGTGCTAGTGTTGGAGGGGGCGAGCAGTACTTC. Encoded protein: CSASVGGGEQYF. This sequence joins TRBV20-1 and TRBJ2-7, with D possibly called TRBD1 or TRBD2 (6 bases each). The V end was cut by 3 bases, the J end by 6 bases, with 12 bases between. CDR1 DFQATT and CDR2 SNEGSKA come from the germline V gene (reference sequence). The CDR3 runs to 12 residues.

The CDR3 here is CASSVHGESSEAFF. The DNA for the CDR3 is TGTGCCAGCAGCGTACACGGGGAGAGCTCTGAAGCTTTCTTT. This chain connects TRBV9 to TRBJ1-1; the D is unclear. Germline-derived CDR1 and CDR2 are SGDLS and YYNGEE. Trimming pared 1 base from V and 6 bases from J, leaving 13 bases between. This CDR3 contains 14 residues.

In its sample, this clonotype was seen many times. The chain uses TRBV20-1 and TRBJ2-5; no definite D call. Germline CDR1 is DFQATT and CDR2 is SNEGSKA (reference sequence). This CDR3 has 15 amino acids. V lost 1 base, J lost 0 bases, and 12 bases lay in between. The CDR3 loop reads CSARAGRTDQETQYF. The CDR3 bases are TGCAGTGCTAGAGCCGGACGGACCGACCAAGAGACCCAGTACTTC.

CDR3 DNA: TGTGCCAGCAGTTCCCTCGGGACTAGCGACATTCGTGCGCAGTTCTTC. This translates into CASSSLGTSDIRAQFF. The gene calls are TRBV28 and TRBJ2-1; 10 bases are shared with TRBD2. Germline CDR1 reads MDHEN; CDR2 reads SYDVKM. The CDR3 covers 16 residues. With 4 bases clipped from V and 12 bases from J, the junction kept 15 bases outside the gene matches.

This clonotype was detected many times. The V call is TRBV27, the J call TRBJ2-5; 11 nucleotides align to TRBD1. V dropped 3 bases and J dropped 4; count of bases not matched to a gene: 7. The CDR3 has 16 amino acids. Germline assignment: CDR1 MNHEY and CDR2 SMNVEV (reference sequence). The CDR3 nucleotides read TGTGCCAGCAGTTTTATAGGACAGGGGGCTATAGAGACCCAGTACTTC. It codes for CASSFIGQGAIETQYF.

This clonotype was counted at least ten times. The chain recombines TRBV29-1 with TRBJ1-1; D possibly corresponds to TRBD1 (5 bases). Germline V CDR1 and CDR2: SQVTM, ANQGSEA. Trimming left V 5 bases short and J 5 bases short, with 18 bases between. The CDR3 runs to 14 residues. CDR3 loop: CSVQKGTDGTEAFF. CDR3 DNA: TGCAGCGTTCAAAAGGGGACCGACGGGACTGAAGCTTTCTTT.

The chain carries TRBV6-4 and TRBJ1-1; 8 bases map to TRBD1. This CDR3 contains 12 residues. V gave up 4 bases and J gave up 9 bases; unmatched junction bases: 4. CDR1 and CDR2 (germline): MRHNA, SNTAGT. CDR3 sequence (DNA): TGTGCCAGCAGTGGCCGGACAGGGAAAGCTTTCTTT. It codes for CASSGRTGKAFF.

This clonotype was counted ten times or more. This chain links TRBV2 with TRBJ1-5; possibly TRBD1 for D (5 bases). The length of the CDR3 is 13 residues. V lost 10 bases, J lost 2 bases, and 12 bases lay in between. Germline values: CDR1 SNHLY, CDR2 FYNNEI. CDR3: CATGGGGNQPQHF. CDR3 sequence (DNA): TGTGCCACGGGGGGAGGGGGCAATCAGCCCCAGCATTTT. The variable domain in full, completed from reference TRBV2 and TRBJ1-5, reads EPEVTQTPSHQVTQMGQEVILRCVPISNHLYFYWYRQILGQKVEFLVSFYNNEISEKSEIFDDQFSVERPDGSNFTLKIRSTKLEDSAMYFCATGGGGNQPQHFGDGTRLSIL.

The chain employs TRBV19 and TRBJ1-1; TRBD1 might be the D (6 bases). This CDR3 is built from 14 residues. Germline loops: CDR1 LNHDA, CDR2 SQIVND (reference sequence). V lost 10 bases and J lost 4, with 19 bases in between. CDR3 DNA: TGTGCCACCAGTTGGGGGCAGGGGCGCACTGAAGCTTTCTTT. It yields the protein CATSWGQGRTEAFF.

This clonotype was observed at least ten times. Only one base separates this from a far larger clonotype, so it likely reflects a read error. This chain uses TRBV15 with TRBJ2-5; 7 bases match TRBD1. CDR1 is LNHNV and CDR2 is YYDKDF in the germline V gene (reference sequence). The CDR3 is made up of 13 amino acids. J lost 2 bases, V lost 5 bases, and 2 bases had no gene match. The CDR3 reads CATSRDRQETQYF. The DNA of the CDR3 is TGTGCCACCAGCCGGGACAGACAAGAGACCCAGTACTTC.

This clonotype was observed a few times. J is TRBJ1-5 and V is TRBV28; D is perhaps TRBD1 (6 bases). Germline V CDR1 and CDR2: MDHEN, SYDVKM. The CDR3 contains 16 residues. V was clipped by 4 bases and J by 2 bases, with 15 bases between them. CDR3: CASSSGTTKGNQPQHF. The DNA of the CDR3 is TGTGCCAGCAGTTCCGGGACAACCAAAGGCAATCAGCCCCAGCATTTT.

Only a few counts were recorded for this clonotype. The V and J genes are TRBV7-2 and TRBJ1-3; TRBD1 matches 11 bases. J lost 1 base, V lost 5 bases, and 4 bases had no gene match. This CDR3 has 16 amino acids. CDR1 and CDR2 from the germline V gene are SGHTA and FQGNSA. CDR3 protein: CASSGRDRGSGNTIYF. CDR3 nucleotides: TGTGCCAGCAGCGGAAGGGACAGGGGGTCTGGAAACACCATATATTTT.

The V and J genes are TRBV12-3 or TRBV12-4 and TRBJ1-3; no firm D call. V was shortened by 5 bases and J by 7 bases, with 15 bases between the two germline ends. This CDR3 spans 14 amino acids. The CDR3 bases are TGTGCCAGCAGTACCCCCAACCCGTGGAACACCATATATTTT. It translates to CASSTPNPWNTIYF.

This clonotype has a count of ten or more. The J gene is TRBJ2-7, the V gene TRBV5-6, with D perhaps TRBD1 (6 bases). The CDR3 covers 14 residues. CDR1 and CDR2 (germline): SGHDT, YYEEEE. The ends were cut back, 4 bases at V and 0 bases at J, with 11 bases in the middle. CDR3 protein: CASSDTGISYEQYF. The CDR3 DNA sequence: TGTGCCAGCAGCGACACAGGGATCTCCTACGAGCAGTACTTC.